The subject of this entry is one TCR beta chain. The antigen remains unidentified. Sequencing was performed with immunoSEQ multiplex PCR; in TCRdb, only in-frame clones are kept and a portion is missing. The sample consists of tens of thousands of clones, roughly 90% of them appearing once. The CDR3 consists of 14 residues. Per the germline V gene, CDR1 is SGHRS and CDR2 is YFSETQ. V was clipped by 6 bases and J by 5 bases, with 15 bases between them. These data come from a study of T cell responses to AZD1222 COVID-19 vaccine. Findings and limits, study-wide: Among vaccine-associated CD4 TCRs, coverage spanned spike, with dominance at 160-218 and 743-854. Seropositive at baseline were only a handful of AZD1222 recipients. Recipients of two AZD1222 doses showed rising Spike-specific TCR breadth and depth.

The origin of this receptor is an adult who received the AZD1222 COVID-19 vaccine. V usage is TRBV5-1 and J usage is TRBJ2-1; D uncertain. This material consisted of peripheral blood, taken 28 days after the second AZD1222 dose. The CDR3 coding sequence is TGCGCCAGCACCCCCCCCGGAGATGACAATGAGCAGTTCTTC. Translating it yields CASTPPGDDNEQFF.